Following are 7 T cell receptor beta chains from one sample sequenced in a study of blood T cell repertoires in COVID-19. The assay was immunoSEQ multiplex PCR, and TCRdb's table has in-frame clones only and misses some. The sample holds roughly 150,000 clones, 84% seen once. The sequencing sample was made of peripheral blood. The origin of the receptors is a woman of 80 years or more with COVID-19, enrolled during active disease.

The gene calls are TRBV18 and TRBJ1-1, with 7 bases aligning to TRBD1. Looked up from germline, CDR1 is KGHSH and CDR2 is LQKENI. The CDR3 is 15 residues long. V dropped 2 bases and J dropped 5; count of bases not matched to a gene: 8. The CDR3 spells CASSPRLQGSTEAFF. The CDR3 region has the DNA TGTGCCAGCTCACCAAGGCTACAGGGGAGTACTGAAGCTTTCTTT. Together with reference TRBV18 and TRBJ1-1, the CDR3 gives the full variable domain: NAGVMQNPRHLVRRRGQEARLRCSPMKGHSHVYWYRQLPEEGLKFMVYLQKENIIDESGMPKERFSAEFPKEGPSILRIQQVVRGDSAAYFCASSPRLQGSTEAFFGQGTRLTVV.

This chain's CDR3 is CASSPFRGGDTEAFF. The CDR3 bases are TGTGCCAGCTCACCATTTCGGGGGGGGGACACTGAAGCTTTCTTT. This chain uses TRBV18 with TRBJ1-1; possibly TRBD1 for D (5 bases). V shed 2 bases and J shed 3 bases, with 13 bases lying between them. Germline-derived CDR1 and CDR2 are KGHSH and LQKENI. The CDR3 is made up of 15 amino acids.

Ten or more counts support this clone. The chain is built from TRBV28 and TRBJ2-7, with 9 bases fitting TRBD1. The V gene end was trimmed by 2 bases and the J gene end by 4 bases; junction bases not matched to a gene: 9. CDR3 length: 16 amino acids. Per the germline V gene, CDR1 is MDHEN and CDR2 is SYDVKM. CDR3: CASSLPTTGGSYEQYF. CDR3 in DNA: TGTGCCAGCAGTTTACCTACGACAGGGGGATCATACGAGCAGTACTTC.

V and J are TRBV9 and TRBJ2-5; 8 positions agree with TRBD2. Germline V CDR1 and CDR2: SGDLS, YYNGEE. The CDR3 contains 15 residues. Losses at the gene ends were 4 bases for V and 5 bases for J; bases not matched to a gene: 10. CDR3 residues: CASSISSGGGETQYF. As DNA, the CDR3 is TGTGCCAGCAGCATTTCAAGCGGGGGTGGGGAGACCCAGTACTTC.

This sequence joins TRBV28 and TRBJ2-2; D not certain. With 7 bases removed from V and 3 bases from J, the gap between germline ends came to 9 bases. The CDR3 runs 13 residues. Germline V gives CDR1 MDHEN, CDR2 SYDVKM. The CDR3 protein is CASKGGYTGELFF. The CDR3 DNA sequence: TGTGCCAGCAAAGGCGGTTACACCGGGGAGCTGTTTTTT. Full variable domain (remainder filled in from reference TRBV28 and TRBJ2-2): DVKVTQSSRYLVKRTGEKVFLECVQDMDHENMFWYRQDPGLGLRLIYFSYDVKMKEKGDIPEGYSVSREKKERFSLILESASTNQTSMYLCASKGGYTGELFFGEGSRLTVL.

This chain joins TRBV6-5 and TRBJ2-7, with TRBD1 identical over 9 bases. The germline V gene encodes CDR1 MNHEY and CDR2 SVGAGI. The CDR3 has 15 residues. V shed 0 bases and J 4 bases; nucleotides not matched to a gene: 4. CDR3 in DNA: TGTGCCAGCAGTTACTCGGGACAGGGTATGTACGAGCAGTACTTC. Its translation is CASSYSGQGMYEQYF.

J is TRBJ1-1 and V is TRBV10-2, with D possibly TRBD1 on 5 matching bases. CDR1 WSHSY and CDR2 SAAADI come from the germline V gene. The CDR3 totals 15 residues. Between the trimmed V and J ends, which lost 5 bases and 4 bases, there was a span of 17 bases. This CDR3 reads CASSLGGTQSTEAFF. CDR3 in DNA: TGCGCCAGCAGTTTGGGAGGGACCCAGAGCACTGAAGCTTTCTTT.